The 11 T cell receptor beta chains below were found in one sample sequenced in a study of OX40 agonist ivuxolimab in advanced cancers. Produced via immunoSEQ multiplex PCR; TCRdb's table is partial and in-frame only. The sample records about 12,000 clones, approximately 80% being singletons. Sequencing was performed on CD4+ or CD8+ T cells sorted from blood, taken in a trial of the OX40 agonist ivuxolimab. These TCRs come from an adult with an advanced solid tumor such as melanoma, head and neck, liver or kidney cancer.

The V and J genes are TRBV4-1 and TRBJ2-1; D unclear. Germline V lookup: CDR1 MGHRA, CDR2 YSYEKL. CDR3 length: 16 residues. The V gene lost 0 bases and the J gene lost 4 bases, with 13 bases spanning the gap. DNA of the CDR3: TGCGCCAGCAGCCAAGAGTCCCCGAAGCAGTACAATGAGCAGTTCTTC. Its translation: CASSQESPKQYNEQFF.

The chain uses TRBV13 and TRBJ2-1; D unresolved. The germline V gene has CDR1 PRHDT and CDR2 FYEKMQ (reference sequence). The V and J ends lost 0 bases and 6 bases respectively, with 3 bases between them. The CDR3 has 12 residues. The DNA of the CDR3 is TGTGCCAGCAGCTTAGGTCCCAATGAGCAGTTCTTC. This sequence encodes CASSLGPNEQFF.

V gene TRBV7-9 combines with J gene TRBJ2-7, with D tentatively TRBD2 (6 bases). CDR3 length: 13 amino acids. CDR1 is SEHNR, CDR2 FQNEAQ, per germline (reference sequence). Trimming removed 6 bases at V and 2 bases at J, with 11 bases between. The CDR3 here is CASSLSGTYEQYF. For the CDR3, the DNA is TGTGCCAGCAGTCTTAGCGGCACCTACGAGCAGTACTTC.

The chain carries TRBV30 and TRBJ1-2; D perhaps matches TRBD1 (5 bases). Germline assignment: CDR1 GTSNPN and CDR2 SVGIG (reference sequence). CDR3 length: 11 residues. This CDR3 reads CAASRGGGYTF. The CDR3 nucleotides are TGTGCGGCCTCGAGGGGTGGTGGCTACACCTTC.

The chain recombines TRBV2 with TRBJ1-4, with D perhaps TRBD1 (5 bases). V was cut by 3 bases and J by 13 bases, with 12 bases left in between. The CDR3 length is 12 residues. CDR1 SNHLY and CDR2 FYNNEI come from the germline V gene. DNA for the CDR3: TGTGCCAGCAGTGACCTCAGGGTGTCACTGTTTTTT. Protein product: CASSDLRVSLFF. The full variable domain, its missing parts supplied by reference TRBV2 and TRBJ1-4, is EPEVTQTPSHQVTQMGQEVILRCVPISNHLYFYWYRQILGQKVEFLVSFYNNEISEKSEIFDDQFSVERPDGSNFTLKIRSTKLEDSAMYFCASSDLRVSLFFGSGTQLSVL.

The genes are TRBV28 and TRBJ2-3; tentatively, D is TRBD1 (5 bases). Germline assignment: CDR1 MDHEN and CDR2 SYDVKM. This CDR3 contains 15 residues. V lost 3 bases and J lost 0, with 10 bases in between. Written as DNA, the CDR3 is TGTGCCAGCAGTTTTATAAGGGGTAGCACAGATACGCAGTATTTT. Translating gives CASSFIRGSTDTQYF. The variable domain in full, with the rest retrieved from reference TRBV28 and TRBJ2-3, is DVKVTQSSRYLVKRTGEKVFLECVQDMDHENMFWYRQDPGLGLRLIYFSYDVKMKEKGDIPEGYSVSREKKERFSLILESASTNQTSMYLCASSFIRGSTDTQYFGPGTRLTVL.

V is TRBV10-3 and J is TRBJ2-1; 7 bases are shared with TRBD2. This CDR3 spans 14 amino acids. Per the germline V gene, CDR1 is ENHRY and CDR2 is SYGVKD. With 10 bases clipped from V and 5 bases from J, the junction kept 11 bases outside the gene matches. CDR3: CATQSGMGDNEQFF. In DNA form, the CDR3 reads TGTGCCACCCAAAGCGGGATGGGGGACAATGAGCAGTTCTTC.

This chain joins TRBV18 and TRBJ2-1; 7 positions agree with TRBD1. This CDR3 comprises 15 residues. CDR1 is KGHSH and CDR2 is LQKENI in the germline V gene. Losses at the gene ends were 0 bases for V and 10 bases for J; bases not matched to a gene: 9. The CDR3 sequence is CASSPPGDRALEQFF. As DNA, the CDR3 is TGTGCCAGCTCACCACCAGGAGACAGGGCTTTAGAGCAGTTCTTC.

The gene calls are TRBV27 and TRBJ2-5; D is ambiguous. V lost 5 bases to trimming and J lost 5 bases, with 21 bases between them. This CDR3 has 16 residues. CDR1 MNHEY and CDR2 SMNVEV come from the germline V gene (reference sequence). CDR3 DNA: TGTGCCAGCAGTACTCTTCCGGGCGAATTAGGGGAGACCCAGTACTTC. Protein: CASSTLPGELGETQYF.

This clone has only a few counts. The genes are TRBV5-6 and TRBJ2-1; no clear D. Germline loops: CDR1 SGHDT, CDR2 YYEEEE. There are 14 residues in the CDR3. V was cut by 1 base and J by 6 bases, with 11 bases left in between. The CDR3 loop reads CASSLSYNRNEQFF. Written as DNA, the CDR3 is TGTGCCAGCAGCTTGAGTTACAATCGCAATGAGCAGTTCTTC.

Only one count was recorded for this clone. The chain combines TRBV27 with TRBJ1-6; D is ambiguous. V dropped 0 bases and J dropped 11 bases, with 14 bases sitting between them. The germline gives CDR1 MNHEY, CDR2 SMNVEV (reference sequence). The CDR3 loop spans 15 amino acids. The CDR3 nucleotides are TGTGCCAGCAGTTTATCACAGAGCGTCGGGGCACCCCTCCACTTT. Translated, it gives CASSLSQSVGAPLHF.